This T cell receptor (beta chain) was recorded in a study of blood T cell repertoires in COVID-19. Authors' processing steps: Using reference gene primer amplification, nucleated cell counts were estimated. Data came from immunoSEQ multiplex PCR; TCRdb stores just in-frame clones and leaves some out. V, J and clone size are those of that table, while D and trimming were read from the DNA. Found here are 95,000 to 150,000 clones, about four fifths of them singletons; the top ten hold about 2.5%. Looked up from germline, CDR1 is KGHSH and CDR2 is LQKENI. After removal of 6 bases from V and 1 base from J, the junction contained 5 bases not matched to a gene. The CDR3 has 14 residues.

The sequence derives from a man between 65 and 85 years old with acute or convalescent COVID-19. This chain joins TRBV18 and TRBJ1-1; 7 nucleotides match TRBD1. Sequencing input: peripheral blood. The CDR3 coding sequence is TGTGCCAGCTCGCTTCAGGGGGGGAACACTGAAGCTTTCTTT. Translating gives CASSLQGGNTEAFF.